This T cell receptor beta chain was identified during a study of STAT5B mutations in CD4+ large granular lymphocyte leukemia. Germline assignment: CDR1 SGHNT and CDR2 YENEEA. This CDR3 is built from 16 residues. Trimming pared 4 bases from V and 1 base from J, leaving 13 bases between. As concerns this clone: Its antigen remains unknown.

Using immunoSEQ multiplex PCR, the repertoire was profiled, and TCRdb retains in-frame clones only, with some absent. The sample shows approximately 30,000 clones, 65% to 80% of them seen only once. Overall study findings and caveats: Main leukemic clonotypes were patient-specific, but 25% appeared at low frequency elsewhere. CD4-sorted patient repertoires seemed more clonal than healthy CD4+ repertoires. Top patient clones used TRBV06 genes more often: 8/27 versus 2/35 in controls. The CD4+ versus CD8+ T-LGLL clonality difference may reflect limited sample size.

This clonotype was sampled from a human donor in good health. What was sequenced was CD4+ T cells from blood buffy coats. V is TRBV11-3 and J is TRBJ2-2; D is perhaps TRBD1 (5 bases). The chain's CDR3 is CASSSPDSLNTGELFF. In nucleotides, the CDR3 is TGTGCCAGCAGCTCCCCCGACAGCTTGAACACCGGGGAGCTGTTTTTT.